This TCR beta chain was retrieved from a study of blood T cell repertoires in COVID-19. Looking at the study overall: Acute and convalescent COVID-19 samples came from the United States, Italy and Spain. T cells, B-cell-depleted T cells, or PBMCs provided the cDNA or gDNA that served as material.

The length of the CDR3 is 18 residues. Germline CDR1 reads SSHAT; CDR2 reads FNYEAQ (reference sequence). As processed by the authors: Nucleated cell counts were estimated from reference gene primer amplification. Sequencing was performed with immunoSEQ multiplex PCR; in TCRdb, only in-frame clones are kept and a portion is missing. That table furnishes V, J and clone size, whereas the DNA furnished D and trimming. Altogether about 110,000 clones are present, nearly 90% being singletons, with the ten largest covering 4.8%. Notes on this clone: One end of the junction is discordant with germline, which a read error may explain.

Sequenced material: peripheral blood. V and J are TRBV7-7 and TRBJ2-2, with 14 nucleotides matching TRBD2. The TCR was taken from a human donor in a cohort sampled during active COVID-19. The DNA for the CDR3 is TGTGCTAGCAGCGATGGGACTAGCGGGGGCCTTTACACCGGGGAGCTGTTTTTT. It specifies CASSDGTSGGLYTGELFF.